At least ten counts were recorded for the clone carrying this T cell receptor beta chain. V lost 4 bases, J lost 8 bases, and 14 bases lay in between. The CDR3 covers 13 residues. The sample originates from a study of T cells in Graves' hyperthyroidism and ophthalmopathy. Amplified regions were TCR beta CDR3 sequences from RNA transcripts. Primed by the HTBI set, a first-round RT-PCR was run on the TCR CDR3. In TCRdb, the multiplex PCR reads were re-called with MiXCR into one record per CDR3 protein. The sample contains approximately 620,000 distinct CDR3 sequences, approximately 14% of which appear only once.

Sequencing used blood. The source is a woman under 40 with Graves' hyperthyroidism that later progressed to Graves' ophthalmopathy. This chain uses TRBV12-3 or TRBV12-4 with TRBJ1-1; D is possibly TRBD1 (5 bases). CDR3 in DNA: TGTGCCAGCAGTTCGGCGGGACTGGACGAAGCTTTCTTT. It encodes CASSSAGLDEAFF.